This TCR beta chain was recovered during a study of CD8+ T cells in alopecia areata. Germline CDR1 and CDR2: SQVTM and ANQGSEA. There are 13 residues in the CDR3. The ends lost 1 base at V and 4 bases at J; junction bases unmatched: 0. A single count supports this clone. What it binds is not known. As for treatment: oral pan-JAK inhibitor, 5-10 mg twice daily. General study results and limits: Treatment with tofacitinib significantly lowered scalp clonality and reduced expanded CD8+ clones among the top 100.

The sequencing template was cDNA reverse transcribed from extracted RNA. TCRdb's table, derived via immunoSEQ multiplex PCR, lists solely in-frame clones and lacks some. The sample contains about 100,000 clones, 65% to 85% of which appear only once. This sequence joins TRBV29-1 and TRBJ2-1; 8 nucleotides match TRBD1. The specimen comprised CD8+ T cells sorted from blood, sampled at week 24, from a patient treated with tofacitinib. This TCR derives from a human donor with alopecia areata. The CDR3 loop reads CSVEGQGYNEQFF. DNA of the CDR3: TGCAGCGTTGAAGGACAGGGGTACAATGAGCAGTTCTTC.